This section outlines one T cell receptor (beta chain) sequence together with its context. Deletions cut 5 bases from V and 2 bases from J, with 16 bases between. The CDR3 has 16 residues. Looked up from germline, CDR1 is MNHNS and CDR2 is SASEGT. Patients were excluded because of uncontrolled infection, other autoimmune disease, pregnancy or lactation. Diagnoses rested on clinical symptoms, serum thyroxine and TRAb, thyroid ultrasound and orbital computed tomography. The sample comes from a study of T cells in Graves' hyperthyroidism and ophthalmopathy. For the study at large: The initial diagnosis was the point when peripheral blood was collected, ahead of any treatment.

The source material, RNA transcripts, was used to amplify TCR beta CDR3 regions. The study used the HTBI primer set for a first-round RT-PCR of the TCR CDR3. Using its own MiXCR run on the multiplex PCR reads, TCRdb lists one record per CDR3 protein. The sample records some 370,000 distinct CDR3 sequences, over 11% being singletons. The sequence was collected from a man over 45 with Graves' ophthalmopathy. Source material: blood. The genes are TRBV6-1 and TRBJ1-3; D uncertain. The CDR3, as DNA: TGTGCCAGCAGTAGATCGTCCGGGTCCACTGGAAACACCATATATTTT. Amino acid sequence: CASSRSSGSTGNTIYF.